The 21 T cell receptor beta chains listed next were all sequenced from one sample in a study of T cell responses to AZD1222 COVID-19 vaccine. Sequencing was performed with immunoSEQ multiplex PCR; in TCRdb, only in-frame clones are kept and a portion is missing. The sample comprises about 93,000 clones, approximately 89% of which are singletons, and approximately 3% rests with the top ten. Sequencing was performed on peripheral blood, taken on day 0 of MenACWY control vaccination. These receptors were collected from an adult in good health.

This clone came up a few times. The V gene is TRBV5-1, the J gene TRBJ1-1; D is uncertain. Germline loops: CDR1 SGHRS, CDR2 YFSETQ. The CDR3 sequence is 13 residues long. Trimming cost V 0 bases and J 6 bases, with 9 bases left between them. Here the CDR3 DNA reads TGCGCCAGCAGCTTGGAAACGGCGGCTGAAGCTTTCTTT. This translates into CASSLETAAEAFF. Using reference TRBV5-1 and TRBJ1-1 for the parts outside the CDR3, the full variable domain is KAGVTQTPRYLIKTRGQQVTLSCSPISGHRSVSWYQQTPGQGLQFLFEYFSETQRNKGNFPGRFSGRQFSNSRSEMNVSTLELGDSALYLCASSLETAAEAFFGQGTRLTVV.

The gene calls are TRBV7-3 and TRBJ1-2, with D tentatively TRBD1 (5 bases). The V end was cut by 5 bases, the J end by 4 bases, with 11 bases between. The CDR3 consists of 13 residues. CDR1 SGHTA and CDR2 FQGTGA come from the germline V gene. The DNA for the CDR3 is TGTGCCAGCAGCCGGGGTACAGGCTATGGCTACACCTTC. Its translation is CASSRGTGYGYTF.

This chain links TRBV11-2 with TRBJ1-2; TRBD1 is a possible D gene (5 bases). Germline values: CDR1 SGHAT, CDR2 FQNNGV. The CDR3 runs 13 residues. V was clipped by 4 bases and J by 5 bases, with 11 bases between them. CDR3 coding DNA: TGTGCCAGCAGCTCCGGGGCGAGGTATGGCTACACCTTC. Translating gives CASSSGARYGYTF.

This clone has only a few counts. The CDR3 nucleotides are TGCGCCAGCAGCCACACAGGGTACGGCTACACCTTC. Its translation is CASSHTGYGYTF. This chain uses TRBV4-1 with TRBJ1-2, with D possibly matching TRBD1 (6 bases). The CDR3 loop spans 12 amino acids. Germline V gene sequence: CDR1 MGHRA, CDR2 YSYEKL. V was pared by 3 bases and J by 8 bases, with 10 bases between.

This clone was counted a single time. The rearrangement links TRBV6-2 or TRBV6-3 to TRBJ1-2; D may be TRBD1 (6 bases). The CDR3 totals 16 residues. Trimming cost V 3 bases and J 4 bases, with 18 bases left between them. Germline V gives CDR1 MNHEY, CDR2 SVGEGT. Here the CDR3 reads CASSYNPFRGSYGYTF. The CDR3 DNA sequence: TGTGCCAGCAGTTATAATCCCTTCAGGGGCAGCTATGGCTACACCTTC.

The V call is TRBV18, the J call TRBJ1-1; the D gene is possibly TRBD1 (6 bases). Germline CDR1 KGHSH, CDR2 LQKENI. Trimming left V 6 bases short and J 5 bases short, with 22 bases between. The CDR3 extends over 16 amino acids. The CDR3 region is CASSQVGGPRGTEAFF. In DNA, the CDR3 is TGTGCCAGCTCCCAAGTTGGGGGCCCACGGGGAACTGAAGCTTTCTTT.

V gene TRBV30 combines with J gene TRBJ2-1; no firm D call. The length of the CDR3 is 12 residues. Germline V gives CDR1 GTSNPN, CDR2 SVGIG (reference sequence). The germline V and J ends were trimmed by 0 bases and 12 bases, with 12 bases remaining between them. The CDR3 nucleotides are TGTGCCTGGAGTGTATCGGTGTCCGTGCAGTTCTTC. It specifies CAWSVSVSVQFF. Variable domain in full (rest from reference TRBV30 and TRBJ2-1): SQTIHQWPATLVQPVGSPLSLECTVEGTSNPNLYWYRQAAGRGLQLLFYSVGIGQISSEVPQNLSASRPQDRQFILSSKKLLLSDSGFYLCAWSVSVSVQFFGPGTRLTVL.

This chain connects TRBV9 to TRBJ2-7, with D tentatively TRBD1 (6 bases). This CDR3 contains 15 residues. V was pared by 1 base and J by 7 bases, with 18 bases between. CDR1 and CDR2 from the germline V gene are SGDLS and YYNGEE. The CDR3 here is CASSVYVGGVDEQYF. The CDR3 nucleotides read TGTGCCAGCAGCGTATATGTAGGGGGAGTGGATGAGCAGTACTTC.

The rearrangement joins TRBV4-2 to TRBJ1-1; a weak D match, TRBD1 (6 bases). V dropped 3 bases and J dropped 7 bases, with 12 bases sitting between them. Germline lookup yields CDR1 LGHNA and CDR2 YNFKEQ. The CDR3 is made up of 13 amino acids. Here the CDR3 reads CASSHAGAGEAFF. The CDR3 coding sequence is TGTGCCAGCAGCCATGCGGGGGCCGGTGAAGCTTTCTTT.

The sample holds one count of this clone. The V and J genes are TRBV6-6 and TRBJ2-3, with 10 nucleotides matching TRBD2. With V trimmed by 6 bases and J by 1 base, 4 bases remained unmatched. This CDR3 has 15 amino acids. CDR1 and CDR2 from the germline V gene are MNHNY and SVGAGI (reference sequence). CDR3 sequence: CASSLGLAGTDTQYF. The CDR3 DNA follows: TGTGCCAGCAGCCTAGGACTAGCGGGCACAGATACGCAGTATTTT.

V gene TRBV6-1 combines with J gene TRBJ1-3; tentatively, D is TRBD1 (6 bases). The CDR3 covers 15 residues. CDR1 is MNHNS, CDR2 SASEGT, per germline. Trimming took off 1 base at V and 2 bases at J, with 9 bases between the two ends. CDR3 sequence reads: CASSEVDSTGNTIYF. CDR3 nucleotide sequence: TGTGCCAGCAGTGAAGTGGACAGTACTGGAAACACCATATATTTT.

V and J are TRBV28 and TRBJ1-5; 8 nucleotides match TRBD1. V was pared by 1 base and J by 1 base, with 9 bases of the junction left unmatched. Germline CDR1 reads MDHEN; CDR2 reads SYDVKM. This CDR3 comprises 18 residues. DNA for the CDR3: TGTGCCAGCAGTTTATTCGGACAGGGTCAAGCGAGCAATCAGCCCCAGCATTTT. Residues: CASSLFGQGQASNQPQHF.

For the CDR3, the DNA is TGTGCCAGCAGTGACGTGGGCTACACCTTC. This codes for CASSDVGYTF. The chain employs TRBV2 and TRBJ1-2; D not certain. Trimming removed 3 bases from V and 8 bases from J, with 4 bases in between. The CDR3 extends over 10 amino acids. Per germline, CDR1 SNHLY and CDR2 FYNNEI.

Details on this clone: One junction end does not reproduce the germline sequence, and a read error may be involved. The chain uses TRBV6-5 and TRBJ1-6; the D is unclear. This CDR3 has 16 amino acids. Germline CDR1 MNHEY, CDR2 SVGAGI. CDR3 in amino acids: CASSYSEQTYNSPLHF. CDR3 DNA: TGTGCCAGCAGTTACTCGGAACAGACCTACAATTCACCCCTCCACTTT.

The rearrangement uses TRBV30 and TRBJ1-3; D is uncertain. Germline V gene lookup returns CDR1 GTSNPN and CDR2 SVGIG (reference sequence). Trimming cost V 0 bases and J 0 bases, with 3 bases left between them. The CDR3 contains 13 residues. CDR3 bases: TGTGCCTGGAGTGTAGACTCTGGAAACACCATATATTTT. Protein product: CAWSVDSGNTIYF.

J is TRBJ1-1 and V is TRBV4-1; 10 nucleotides agree with TRBD1. Germline CDR1 is MGHRA and CDR2 is YSYEKL. J gave up 0 bases and V 5 bases, and 9 bases lay outside the gene matches. The CDR3 loop spans 17 amino acids. CDR3: CASSYGTGDFMNTEAFF. CDR3 coding DNA: TGCGCCAGCAGCTATGGGACAGGGGACTTTATGAACACTGAAGCTTTCTTT.

Concerning this clone: One end of the junction does not line up with germline, which may come from a read error. The chain uses TRBV6-5 and TRBJ1-6; D remains ambiguous. Germline V lookup: CDR1 MNHEY, CDR2 SVGAGI. The CDR3 has 13 residues. CDR3 loop: CASMRAYDSPLHF. As DNA, the CDR3 is TGTGCCAGCATGAGGGCCTATGATTCACCCCTCCACTTT.

This clone was counted between two and nine times. V usage is TRBV9 and J usage is TRBJ1-4, with D uncertain. Trimming took off 0 bases at V and 1 base at J, with 10 bases between the two ends. The CDR3 runs to 16 residues. Germline V gene data show CDR1 as SGDLS and CDR2 as YYNGEE. As DNA, the CDR3 is TGTGCCAGCAGCGTAGATGCAGGCTTAACTAATGAAAAACTGTTTTTT. Translating it yields CASSVDAGLTNEKLFF.

In regard to this clone: Other DNA sequences in the sample encode the same CDR3. The V gene is TRBV6-5, the J gene TRBJ1-6; possible D gene TRBD1, 6 bases. Germline CDR1 and CDR2: MNHEY and SVGAGI. Trimming cost V 2 bases and J 8 bases, with 10 bases left between them. The CDR3 has 14 residues. The CDR3 spells CASSYRGTDSPLHF. The CDR3 DNA follows: TGTGCCAGCAGTTACAGGGGGACGGATTCACCCCTCCACTTT.

CDR3 coding DNA: TGTGCCAGCAGCCCTCGGGGCAGGGGGCTCACCTACGAGCAGTACTTC. Translation: CASSPRGRGLTYEQYF. This chain links TRBV28 with TRBJ2-7; 8 bases line up with TRBD1. V was pared by 6 bases and J by 2 bases, with 12 bases of the junction left unmatched. The CDR3 runs to 16 residues. Germline CDR1 reads MDHEN; CDR2 reads SYDVKM.

The chain couples TRBV18 to TRBJ1-6; D is ambiguous. V was cut by 2 bases and J by 11 bases, with 16 bases left in between. This CDR3 spans 15 amino acids. From germline, CDR1 is KGHSH and CDR2 LQKENI. DNA of the CDR3: TGTGCCAGCTCACCATTTACAGATTACTCGGCACCCCTCCACTTT. Its protein is CASSPFTDYSAPLHF.